These 19 T cell receptor beta chains share one sample of origin, sequenced in a study of OX40 agonist ivuxolimab in advanced cancers. Method: immunoSEQ multiplex PCR; TCRdb's copy keeps in-frame clones and lacks some. The sample includes some 99,000 clones, roughly 95% of them seen just once. The sequencing here drew on CD4+ or CD8+ T cells sorted from blood, taken in a trial of the OX40 agonist ivuxolimab. The receptors come from an adult with an advanced solid tumor such as melanoma, head and neck, liver or kidney cancer.

The chain links TRBV27 to TRBJ2-1; 7 bases line up with TRBD1. The CDR3 runs 16 residues. Germline CDR1 is MNHEY and CDR2 is SMNVEV (reference sequence). J lost 0 bases, V lost 6 bases, and 8 bases had no gene match. The CDR3: CASRRLQGSSYNEQFF. The CDR3 bases are TGTGCCAGCAGGCGATTACAGGGGAGCTCCTACAATGAGCAGTTCTTC.

The chain couples TRBV2 to TRBJ1-5; 10 nucleotides agree with TRBD1. Germline V gene sequence: CDR1 SNHLY, CDR2 FYNNEI. The CDR3 loop spans 16 amino acids. Trimming removed 6 bases from V and 0 bases from J; junction bases left unmatched: 5. The CDR3: CASRRTGGYSNQPQHF. The DNA of the CDR3 is TGTGCCAGCAGAAGGACAGGGGGATATAGCAATCAGCCCCAGCATTTT.

The chain joins TRBV5-6 to TRBJ2-6, with D possibly TRBD2 on 6 matching bases. Between the trimmed V and J ends, which lost 4 bases and 0 bases, there was a span of 20 bases. The CDR3 contains 19 residues. The V gene's germline CDR1 is SGHDT and CDR2 YYEEEE. CDR3: CASSIGGIESYSGANVLTF. CDR3 nucleotide sequence: TGTGCCAGCAGCATTGGAGGGATAGAGAGTTACTCTGGGGCCAACGTCCTGACTTTC.

The chain joins TRBV18 to TRBJ2-3; D gene unclear. Germline V gene sequence: CDR1 KGHSH, CDR2 LQKENI. The CDR3 covers 12 residues. Deletions cut 6 bases from V and 5 bases from J, with 9 bases between. The CDR3 nucleotides are TGTGCCAGCTCCCTCTACGGAGATACGCAGTATTTT. As protein: CASSLYGDTQYF.

This clone was picked up a small number of times. The CDR3 coding sequence is TGTGCCAGCAGCTTAGAGGGGGGGAGCTCCTACGAGCAGTACTTC. Amino acids: CASSLEGGSSYEQYF. J is TRBJ2-7 and V is TRBV7-9; weak D call: TRBD2 (7 bases). Germline CDR1 and CDR2: SEHNR and FQNEAQ (reference sequence). V lost 1 base and J 0 bases, leaving 10 bases between the germline ends. This CDR3 is 15 amino acids long.

The chain carries TRBV10-3 and TRBJ1-6, with 7 bases that match TRBD1. The CDR3 contains 15 residues. CDR1 is ENHRY and CDR2 is SYGVKD in the germline V gene. Trimming took 7 bases from V and 6 from J; bases not matched to a gene: 9. CDR3 in amino acids: CAITSGQGGNSPLHF. The CDR3 DNA follows: TGTGCCATCACCTCGGGCCAGGGGGGTAATTCACCCCTCCACTTT.

The chain joins TRBV30 to TRBJ1-4, with D uncertain. This CDR3 comprises 12 residues. V lost 2 bases, J lost 8 bases, and 9 bases lay in between. Germline V CDR1 and CDR2: GTSNPN, SVGIG (reference sequence). This CDR3 is CAWSWGGEKLFF. The CDR3 DNA follows: TGTGCCTGGAGTTGGGGAGGCGAAAAACTGTTTTTT.

This clone was recorded once. The rearrangement links TRBV9 to TRBJ1-4, with D possibly matching TRBD1 (6 bases). The CDR3 runs 13 residues. Trimming cost V 2 bases and J 6 bases, with 8 bases left between them. The germline V gene encodes CDR1 SGDLS and CDR2 YYNGEE. The CDR3 here is CASSVRGDEKLFF. As DNA, the CDR3 is TGTGCCAGCAGCGTGAGGGGGGATGAAAAACTGTTTTTT.

This clone was found once. The chain combines TRBV9 with TRBJ2-3; D not certain. Trimming took 5 bases from V and 5 from J, leaving 12 bases between them. The CDR3 totals 13 residues. Germline CDR1 is SGDLS and CDR2 is YYNGEE. The CDR3 nucleotides read TGTGCCAGCAGAGACTTGCTTATAGATACGCAGTATTTT. The encoded protein is CASRDLLIDTQYF.

The chain employs TRBV9 and TRBJ2-2, with D unresolved. The CDR3 is 16 amino acids. Between the trimmed V and J ends, which lost 0 bases and 4 bases, there was a span of 13 bases. The germline V gene encodes CDR1 SGDLS and CDR2 YYNGEE. CDR3 bases: TGTGCCAGCAGCGTAGCTGTAGGTGGTTCCACCGGGGAGCTGTTTTTT. Translated, it gives CASSVAVGGSTGELFF.

This sequence joins TRBV28 and TRBJ2-7, with 12 bases aligning to TRBD2. The junction had 3 bases not matched to a gene; V was cut back by 4 bases and J by 2 bases. CDR3 length: 15 residues. The V gene's germline CDR1 is MDHEN and CDR2 SYDVKM. The CDR3 is CASSSSGRDTYEQYF. The CDR3 nucleotides are TGTGCCAGCAGTTCTAGCGGGAGGGATACCTACGAGCAGTACTTC.

This chain joins TRBV15 and TRBJ2-1; D not resolved. V lost 4 bases, J lost 0 bases, and 7 bases lay in between. Germline V lookup: CDR1 LNHNV, CDR2 YYDKDF (reference sequence). The CDR3 consists of 14 residues. The DNA for the CDR3 is TGTGCCACCAGCAAGGCAAGCTCCTACAATGAGCAGTTCTTC. Translated: CATSKASSYNEQFF. The full variable domain, in which reference TRBV15 and TRBJ2-1 provide the parts outside the CDR3, is DAMVIQNPRYQVTQFGKPVTLSCSQTLNHNVMYWYQQKSSQAPKLLFHYYDKDFNNEADTPDNFQSRRPNTSFCFLDIRSPGLGDTAMYLCATSKASSYNEQFFGPGTRLTVL.

V gene TRBV18 combines with J gene TRBJ2-1; 8 positions agree with TRBD2. The germline V gene has CDR1 KGHSH and CDR2 LQKENI. V trimming: 3 bases; J trimming: 0 bases; junction bases outside the gene matches: 7. There are 17 residues in the CDR3. The CDR3 sequence: CASSPLDAGGSYNEQFF. CDR3 coding DNA: TGTGCCAGCTCACCTTTAGACGCGGGAGGCTCCTACAATGAGCAGTTCTTC.

V usage is TRBV27 and J usage is TRBJ2-1; TRBD2 matches 10 bases. Germline V gene sequence: CDR1 MNHEY, CDR2 SMNVEV (reference sequence). The CDR3 has 17 amino acids. V gave up 6 bases and J gave up 6 bases; unmatched junction bases: 14. The CDR3 here is CASRTPQAGGPGNEQFF. The CDR3 DNA follows: TGTGCCAGCAGGACTCCTCAAGCGGGAGGGCCGGGCAATGAGCAGTTCTTC.

The chain combines TRBV27 with TRBJ1-1; the D gene is possibly TRBD1 (5 bases). From germline, CDR1 is MNHEY and CDR2 SMNVEV (reference sequence). The CDR3 has 14 amino acids. Trimming took 4 bases from V and 5 from J, leaving 14 bases between them. CDR3 nucleotides: TGTGCCAGCAGTTGGGATGCAGGGAGGACTGAAGCTTTCTTT. It yields the protein CASSWDAGRTEAFF.

The chain has TRBV5-1 and TRBJ2-7, with 8 bases lining up with TRBD2. The junction had 5 bases not matched to a gene; V was cut back by 0 bases and J by 6 bases. The CDR3 is 14 residues long. Germline V gene sequence: CDR1 SGHRS, CDR2 YFSETQ. This chain's CDR3 is CASSLGLALGEQYF. The CDR3, as DNA: TGCGCCAGCAGCTTGGGACTAGCGTTAGGCGAGCAGTACTTC.

V and J are TRBV28 and TRBJ2-1; 11 bases fit TRBD2. This CDR3 has 20 residues. Looked up from germline, CDR1 is MDHEN and CDR2 is SYDVKM. V was clipped by 5 bases and J by 0 bases; unmatched bases: 15. CDR3 in amino acids: CASSRAWASGRHGSYNEQFF. The CDR3, as DNA: TGTGCCAGCAGTCGCGCCTGGGCTAGCGGGAGGCACGGCTCCTACAATGAGCAGTTCTTC.

About this clone itself: Sequence at one end of the junction differs from germline and may be a read error. This rearrangement joins TRBV7-9 to TRBJ2-3; 12 bases agree with TRBD2. Germline V gene data show CDR1 as SEHNR and CDR2 as FQNEAQ (reference sequence). The CDR3 runs 14 residues. This CDR3 is CASSLAGGTDTQYF. In nucleotides, the CDR3 is TGTGCCAGCAGCCTAGCGGGAGGGACAGATACGCAGTATTTT. Filled out from reference TRBV7-9 and TRBJ2-3, the complete variable domain reads DTGVSQNPRHKITKRGQNVTFRCDPISEHNRLYWYRQTLGQGPEFLTYFQNEAQLEKSRLLSDRFSAERPKGSFSTLEIQRTEQGDSAMYLCASSLAGGTDTQYFGPGTRLTVL.

This clone is a singleton in its sample. The chain has TRBV4-3 and TRBJ1-4, with D unclear. Germline V CDR1 and CDR2: LGHNA, YSLEER. There are 15 residues in the CDR3. With 0 bases removed from V and 7 bases from J, the gap between germline ends came to 12 bases. CDR3 in DNA: TGCGCCAGCAGCCAAGATCCCGACACCGGTGAAAAACTGTTTTTT. It is translated as CASSQDPDTGEKLFF.